This TCR beta chain was captured in a study of blood T cell repertoires in COVID-19. Study information: Sites across the United States, Italy and Spain contributed samples from acute and convalescent COVID-19. The analysed material was cDNA or gDNA that came from T cells, B-cell-depleted T cells, or PBMCs.

The method was immunoSEQ multiplex PCR; TCRdb's version includes in-frame clones alone and lacks a portion of them. The sample holds around 440,000 clones, about 87% seen once. Per the germline V gene, CDR1 is LGHDT and CDR2 is YNNKEL (reference sequence). V lost 5 bases and J 1 base, leaving 12 bases between the germline ends. The CDR3 length is 15 residues. One Seattle source followed patients from active infection through their disease course. The sample taken for sequencing was peripheral blood. J is TRBJ1-3 and V is TRBV3-1 (or the pseudogene TRBV3-2); D unclear. This receptor was obtained from a woman aged 50 to 65 with COVID-19, enrolled during active disease. This CDR3 is CASSYVPGSGNTIYF. The DNA of the CDR3 is TGTGCCAGCAGCTACGTGCCGGGGTCTGGAAACACCATATATTTT.